This TCR beta chain was found in a study of T cell responses to AZD1222 COVID-19 vaccine. J gave up 8 bases and V 9 bases, and 6 bases lay outside the gene matches. This CDR3 is built from 13 residues. Per the germline V gene, CDR1 is LNHDA and CDR2 is SQIVND (reference sequence). This table comes from immunoSEQ multiplex PCR, and its TCRdb copy is limited to in-frame clones, with some not included. The table has fewer than 75,000 clones, over 75% seen once. The sample in question was peripheral blood, obtained on day 0 of AZD1222 vaccination. The receptor's source is an adult in good health. V is TRBV19 and J is TRBJ1-6; 8 nucleotides agree with TRBD1. CDR3 amino acids: CASRKQGDSPLHF. The DNA of the CDR3 is TGTGCCAGCAGAAAACAGGGGGATTCACCCCTCCACTTT.